These 24 T cell receptor beta chains were sequenced from one sample in a study of shared clonotypes between healthy human individuals. The data were produced by immunoSEQ multiplex PCR, yet TCRdb's version contains in-frame clones alone and is incomplete. The data show about 600,000 clones, around 97% seen once. Sample: naive CD4+ T cells sorted from blood. Subset denoted: CD45RA+ positively selected. These receptors were collected from a woman aged 25 to 39 in good health.

The rearrangement joins TRBV27 to TRBJ1-5; D not certain. Germline V lookup: CDR1 MNHEY, CDR2 SMNVEV (reference sequence). Trimming took 5 bases from V and 1 from J, leaving 9 bases between them. This CDR3 contains 14 residues. The CDR3 bases are TGTGCCAGCAGTCTGGAATGGAGCAATCAGCCCCAGCATTTT. It encodes CASSLEWSNQPQHF.

The V call is TRBV7-6, the J call TRBJ2-1; 8 bases align to TRBD2. Germline CDR1 SGHVS, CDR2 FNYEAQ. This CDR3 contains 17 residues. V lost 2 bases, J lost 9 bases, and 15 bases stayed unmatched. The CDR3 loop reads CASSLIVVAGYSGEQFF. Here the CDR3 DNA reads TGTGCCAGCAGCTTAATCGTGGTAGCGGGATATTCTGGTGAGCAGTTCTTC.

The chain couples TRBV30 to TRBJ2-7, with 9 bases identical to TRBD2. CDR1 and CDR2 (germline): GTSNPN, SVGIG (reference sequence). The V gene end was trimmed by 0 bases and the J gene end by 0 bases; junction bases not matched to a gene: 9. The CDR3 covers 17 residues. The CDR3 protein is CAWSVREGGWGSYEQYF. The CDR3 nucleotides read TGTGCCTGGAGTGTGCGGGAGGGTGGCTGGGGCTCCTACGAGCAGTACTTC.

The gene calls are TRBV6-5 and TRBJ1-1; D gene unclear. Trimming took off 9 bases at V and 1 base at J, with 6 bases between the two ends. Germline loops: CDR1 MNHEY, CDR2 SVGAGI. The CDR3 length is 11 residues. The CDR3 DNA follows: TGTGCCAGTGCGGGGAACACTGAAGCTTTCTTT. This sequence encodes CASAGNTEAFF.

The chain couples TRBV19 to TRBJ2-5, with D uncertain. V shed 3 bases and J shed 1 base, with 12 bases lying between them. The CDR3 has 15 residues. CDR1 and CDR2 from the germline V gene are LNHDA and SQIVND (reference sequence). For the CDR3, the DNA is TGTGCCAGTAGTATTGGAATTGGATCCCAAGAGACCCAGTACTTC. This encodes CASSIGIGSQETQYF.

This sequence joins TRBV6-5 and TRBJ1-5, with D hard to call. The CDR3 totals 14 residues. V lost 9 bases, J lost 0 bases, and 12 bases lay in between. The germline gives CDR1 MNHEY, CDR2 SVGAGI. In nucleotides, the CDR3 is TGTGCCAGACGGCGGCAGGATAGCAATCAGCCCCAGCATTTT. Its translation: CARRRQDSNQPQHF.

The V and J genes are TRBV5-5 and TRBJ2-3; 13 bases align to TRBD2. The CDR3 is 15 amino acids. Trimming took 1 base from V and 7 from J; bases not matched to a gene: 3. Germline V CDR1 and CDR2: SGHKS, YYEKEE (reference sequence). CDR3: CASSLTGLAGNTQYF. CDR3 nucleotide sequence: TGTGCCAGCAGCTTGACGGGACTAGCGGGAAATACGCAGTATTTT.

The chain couples TRBV28 to TRBJ1-5; TRBD1 aligns across 11 bases. The CDR3 loop spans 15 amino acids. The V gene end was trimmed by 2 bases and the J gene end by 6 bases; junction bases not matched to a gene: 3. The V gene's germline CDR1 is MDHEN and CDR2 SYDVKM. CDR3 amino acids: CASSLGQGAGQPQHF. Written as DNA, the CDR3 is TGTGCCAGCAGTTTAGGACAGGGGGCAGGTCAGCCCCAGCATTTT.

The chain combines TRBV19 with TRBJ1-1; no reliable D call. Germline V gives CDR1 LNHDA, CDR2 SQIVND (reference sequence). The CDR3 consists of 13 residues. Trimming took 1 base from V and 5 from J, leaving 8 bases between them. The CDR3 nucleotides are TGTGCCAGTAGTATAGGGGAGTGGACTGAAGCTTTCTTT. Translated: CASSIGEWTEAFF.

This chain connects TRBV29-1 to TRBJ2-1, with D hard to call. Trimming took 8 bases from V and 4 from J, leaving 15 bases between them. This CDR3 is built from 13 residues. Per germline, CDR1 SQVTM and CDR2 ANQGSEA. The CDR3 region is CSCGRSLYNEQFF. The CDR3 nucleotides read TGCAGCTGCGGACGGAGCCTGTACAATGAGCAGTTCTTC.

The V and J genes are TRBV2 and TRBJ1-4; a possible D gene is TRBD1 (6 bases). The germline gives CDR1 SNHLY, CDR2 FYNNEI. This CDR3 comprises 15 residues. V was shortened by 8 bases and J by 4 bases, with 17 bases between the two germline ends. As DNA, the CDR3 is TGTGCCAGCTGTTCTCTCGACAGGCTTAATGAAAAACTGTTTTTT. Protein: CASCSLDRLNEKLFF.

V gene TRBV5-1 combines with J gene TRBJ2-3; D tentatively reads TRBD1 or TRBD2 (5 bases each). The CDR3 runs 13 residues. Per germline, CDR1 SGHRS and CDR2 YFSETQ. V lost 6 bases and J 6 bases, leaving 14 bases between the germline ends. The CDR3: CASKGRLVDTQYF. For the CDR3, the DNA is TGCGCCAGCAAGGGACGTTTAGTGGATACGCAGTATTTT.

Comments on this clone: At the DNA level, this CDR3 is encoded by other sequences in the same sample as well. This sequence joins TRBV2 and TRBJ1-1, with a tentative D call TRBD1 (6 bases). This CDR3 is 15 amino acids long. CDR1 is SNHLY and CDR2 is FYNNEI in the germline V gene. V shed 5 bases and J shed 4 bases, with 17 bases lying between them. CDR3 region: CASSKGGGAGTEAFF. CDR3 sequence (DNA): TGTGCCAGCAGTAAAGGGGGGGGCGCAGGCACTGAAGCTTTCTTT. Variable domain in full (rest from reference TRBV2 and TRBJ1-1): EPEVTQTPSHQVTQMGQEVILRCVPISNHLYFYWYRQILGQKVEFLVSFYNNEISEKSEIFDDQFSVERPDGSNFTLKIRSTKLEDSAMYFCASSKGGGAGTEAFFGQGTRLTVV.

The V and J genes are TRBV5-1 and TRBJ2-7, with 9 bases that match TRBD1. Germline V gives CDR1 SGHRS, CDR2 YFSETQ. The CDR3 consists of 16 residues. J lost 1 base, V lost 1 base, and 6 bases had no gene match. The CDR3 region has the DNA TGCGCCAGCAGCTTGCAGGGACAGGGTTATTCCTACGAGCAGTACTTC. Translating it yields CASSLQGQGYSYEQYF.

J is TRBJ1-2 and V is TRBV6-6; TRBD1 aligns across 7 bases. Germline V gene lookup returns CDR1 MNHNY and CDR2 SVGAGI (reference sequence). J gave up 3 bases and V 6 bases, and 7 bases lay outside the gene matches. The CDR3 sequence is 14 residues long. The CDR3 region has the DNA TGTGCCAGCAGGAGGACAGGCGGGGACTATGGCTACACCTTC. Translation gives CASRRTGGDYGYTF.

The V and J genes are TRBV5-1 and TRBJ2-1; a weak D match, TRBD2 (6 bases). CDR3 length: 13 amino acids. Germline-derived CDR1 and CDR2 are SGHRS and YFSETQ. V was clipped by 2 bases and J by 5 bases, with 8 bases between them. As DNA, the CDR3 is TGCGCCAGCAGCTTCCGCGGGAACAATGAGCAGTTCTTC. As protein: CASSFRGNNEQFF. The full variable domain, in which reference TRBV5-1 and TRBJ2-1 provide the parts outside the CDR3, is KAGVTQTPRYLIKTRGQQVTLSCSPISGHRSVSWYQQTPGQGLQFLFEYFSETQRNKGNFPGRFSGRQFSNSRSEMNVSTLELGDSALYLCASSFRGNNEQFFGPGTRLTVL.

The chain links TRBV29-1 to TRBJ2-2, with 12 bases aligning to TRBD2. The CDR3 is 13 residues long. Germline CDR1 reads SQVTM; CDR2 reads ANQGSEA. V trimming: 3 bases; J trimming: 7 bases; junction bases outside the gene matches: 0. CDR3: CSVEGLAGGELFF. The CDR3 DNA is TGCAGCGTTGAGGGACTAGCGGGCGGGGAGCTGTTTTTT.

The chain uses TRBV7-9 and TRBJ2-1; TRBD1 agrees at 7 bases. The CDR3 consists of 15 residues. Germline CDR1 is SEHNR and CDR2 is FQNEAQ (reference sequence). With 5 bases clipped from V and 3 bases from J, the junction kept 7 bases outside the gene matches. The CDR3 sequence is CASSTKRTGYNEQFF. The CDR3 DNA sequence: TGTGCCAGCAGCACGAAACGGACAGGCTACAATGAGCAGTTCTTC.

The chain has TRBV7-9 and TRBJ2-7, with TRBD2 matching over 8 bases. Germline loops: CDR1 SEHNR, CDR2 FQNEAQ (reference sequence). With 0 bases clipped from V and 3 bases from J, the junction kept 1 base outside the gene matches. The CDR3 totals 14 residues. CDR3 protein: CASSLATSGYEQYF. CDR3 nucleotides: TGTGCCAGCAGCTTAGCTACTAGCGGCTACGAGCAGTACTTC. Supplemented by reference TRBV7-9 and TRBJ2-7, the full variable domain reads DTGVSQNPRHKITKRGQNVTFRCDPISEHNRLYWYRQTLGQGPEFLTYFQNEAQLEKSRLLSDRFSAERPKGSFSTLEIQRTEQGDSAMYLCASSLATSGYEQYFGPGTRLTVT.

The chain recombines TRBV7-2 with TRBJ2-1; 12 bases are shared with TRBD2. Germline V lookup: CDR1 SGHTA, CDR2 FQGNSA. The CDR3 sequence is 16 residues long. Trimming took 5 bases from V and 7 from J; bases not matched to a gene: 9. The CDR3 is CASSPRTSGARNEQFF. CDR3 bases: TGTGCCAGCAGCCCCCGGACTAGCGGGGCCAGGAATGAGCAGTTCTTC.

V and J are TRBV7-9 and TRBJ1-4; 7 bases align to TRBD1. The CDR3 sequence is 15 residues long. Germline CDR1 is SEHNR and CDR2 is FQNEAQ (reference sequence). V dropped 2 bases and J dropped 5; count of bases not matched to a gene: 5. This CDR3 reads CASSLNRGGNEKLFF. In DNA, the CDR3 is TGTGCCAGCAGCTTAAACAGGGGAGGGAATGAAAAACTGTTTTTT.

The rearrangement links TRBV6-6 to TRBJ2-5, with D tentatively TRBD1 or TRBD2 (5 bases each). Germline CDR1 is MNHNY and CDR2 is SVGAGI (reference sequence). With 6 bases removed from V and 1 base from J, the gap between germline ends came to 15 bases. This CDR3 region has 15 residues. Here the CDR3 reads CASSLSWGSQETQYF. CDR3 DNA: TGTGCCAGCAGCCTAAGTTGGGGGTCCCAAGAGACCCAGTACTTC.

The V gene is TRBV10-1, the J gene TRBJ2-3, with 8 bases that match TRBD2. This CDR3 comprises 16 residues. Germline CDR1 and CDR2: WNHNN and SYGVQD (reference sequence). J was trimmed by 4 bases and V by 0 bases; bases with no gene match: 6. The CDR3: CASSESVAGTSDTQYF. The CDR3 DNA sequence: TGCGCCAGCAGTGAGTCCGTAGCGGGGACATCAGATACGCAGTATTTT.

This clone showed up just a few times. This chain joins TRBV5-1 and TRBJ1-1; TRBD1 is a possible D gene (5 bases). The CDR3 runs to 15 residues. Trimming took 0 bases from V and 1 from J, leaving 10 bases between them. Germline assignment: CDR1 SGHRS and CDR2 YFSETQ. DNA for the CDR3: TGCGCCAGCAGCTTGGCGGGACTGGGGAACACTGAAGCTTTCTTT. It is translated as CASSLAGLGNTEAFF.